This T cell receptor (beta chain) was recovered during a study of Ad26.COV2.S vaccination and SARS-CoV-2 variants. About the study: Donor joined the COV1001 Ad26.COV2.S trial arm.

Germline V lookup: CDR1 SNHLY, CDR2 FYNNEI. CDR3 length: 15 residues. With V trimmed by 3 bases and J by 7 bases, 8 bases remained unmatched. This sample's treatment: 19 received Ad26.COV2.S at low or high dose, single or two shots; 5 received placebo; per-sample allocation not given. Specimens were obtained on day 63 following the first vaccine or placebo injection. Vaccination used an Ad26 vector expressing Wuhan-strain SARS-CoV-2 spike. Sequenced by immunoSEQ multiplex PCR; TCRdb stores in-frame clones only, minus some. The repertoire holds about 680,000 clones, with 80% to 90% as singletons. V and J are TRBV2 and TRBJ1-1; 10 bases are a match to TRBD1. This receptor was obtained from a person between 18 and 60 years old who received the Ad26.COV2.S COVID-19 vaccine or a placebo. The sequenced sample was peripheral blood, obtained in a trial of Ad26.COV2.S vaccine versus placebo. The DNA of the CDR3 is TGTGCCAGCAGTGATGGATGGGACAGGGGAATTGAAGCTTTCTTT. It codes for CASSDGWDRGIEAFF. Drawing the rest from reference TRBV2 and TRBJ1-1, the complete variable domain is EPEVTQTPSHQVTQMGQEVILRCVPISNHLYFYWYRQILGQKVEFLVSFYNNEISEKSEIFDDQFSVERPDGSNFTLKIRSTKLEDSAMYFCASSDGWDRGIEAFFGQGTRLTVV.